Listed here are 20 T cell receptor beta chains from one sample, sequenced in a study of cytomegalovirus exposure and HLA in healthy donors. The PCR employed 60 Vbeta primers together with 13 Jbeta primers. Sequenced by immunoSEQ multiplex PCR; TCRdb stores in-frame clones only, minus some. The sample carries 180,000 or so clones, 82% recorded once. Sequencing was carried out using PBMCs. Source of these receptors: a middle-aged man in good health and CMV-seronegative.

The chain employs TRBV28 and TRBJ1-2, with 8 bases identical to TRBD1. The CDR3 runs to 14 residues. Germline V gives CDR1 MDHEN, CDR2 SYDVKM. The V gene end was trimmed by 6 bases and the J gene end by 4 bases; junction bases not matched to a gene: 7. DNA of the CDR3: TGTGCCAGCAGCCCCAGGGGGCTTGGCTATGGCTACACCTTC. This encodes CASSPRGLGYGYTF.

The V call is TRBV29-1, the J call TRBJ2-7; 7 bases are shared with TRBD1. The CDR3 contains 14 residues. Germline loops: CDR1 SQVTM, CDR2 ANQGSEA. V lost 4 bases, J lost 9 bases, and 15 bases stayed unmatched. DNA of the CDR3: TGCAGCGTTGTATCTGAGACAGGGCCAATGGGGCAGTACTTC. Translated, it gives CSVVSETGPMGQYF.

J is TRBJ2-7 and V is TRBV6-5; a possible D gene is TRBD1 (6 bases). This CDR3 is built from 15 residues. Germline V CDR1 and CDR2: MNHEY, SVGAGI. V was clipped by 5 bases and J by 6 bases, with 20 bases between them. The CDR3 loop reads CASSGVGTPMAEQYF. CDR3 sequence (DNA): TGTGCCAGCAGTGGGGTCGGGACACCCATGGCCGAGCAGTACTTC.

The chain has TRBV6-5 and TRBJ1-2; TRBD1 aligns across 9 bases. The length of the CDR3 is 14 residues. V gave up 6 bases and J gave up 7 bases; unmatched junction bases: 9. The germline CDR1 and CDR2 sequences are MNHEY and SVGAGI. The CDR3 DNA is TGTGCCAGCAGCAACTCCGGGACAGGGACTGGCTACACCTTC. It codes for CASSNSGTGTGYTF.

The rearrangement links TRBV28 to TRBJ1-1; 7 bases are a match to TRBD1. V shed 5 bases and J 4 bases; nucleotides not matched to a gene: 10. The CDR3 totals 15 residues. Germline-derived CDR1 and CDR2 are MDHEN and SYDVKM. This CDR3 reads CASSVPGRGSTEAFF. CDR3 DNA sequence: TGTGCCAGCAGTGTTCCCGGCAGGGGGAGCACTGAAGCTTTCTTT.

The chain is built from TRBV6-6 and TRBJ1-5; D remains ambiguous. Germline CDR1 is MNHNY and CDR2 is SVGAGI (reference sequence). The CDR3 is 16 amino acids. V gave up 0 bases and J gave up 1 base, with 10 bases separating them. This chain's CDR3 is CASSYSGTRSNQPQHF. CDR3 sequence (DNA): TGTGCCAGCAGTTACTCCGGAACCAGGAGCAATCAGCCCCAGCATTTT.

This chain connects TRBV2 to TRBJ2-2; D may be TRBD2 (6 bases). Per the germline V gene, CDR1 is SNHLY and CDR2 is FYNNEI. This CDR3 is built from 13 residues. Deletions cut 4 bases from V and 5 bases from J, with 8 bases between. The CDR3 nucleotides read TGTGCCAGCAGTGTGGAGGGGACCGGGGAGCTGTTTTTT. Protein: CASSVEGTGELFF.

The chain recombines TRBV5-4 with TRBJ2-7, with 9 bases fitting TRBD1. The CDR3 runs 15 residues. CDR1 and CDR2 (germline): SGHNT, YYREEE (reference sequence). V trimming: 0 bases; J trimming: 4 bases; junction bases outside the gene matches: 5. The CDR3 sequence: CASSLAGTGLYEQYF. In DNA form, the CDR3 reads TGTGCCAGCAGCTTGGCGGGGACAGGGTTGTACGAGCAGTACTTC.

The V and J genes are TRBV21-1 and TRBJ2-7; the table's D call, TRBD1, has no DNA check behind it. TRBV21-1 is marked as a pseudogene. CDR3 length: 17 residues. CDR3 sequence: CASIHSVQGAKVDEQYF. The CDR3 DNA sequence: TGTGCCAGCATTCACTCTGTACAGGGGGCGAAAGTAGACGAGCAGTACTTC.

CDR3 DNA sequence: TGCAGCGTTTTACCCGGGGGCTACGAGCAGTACTTC. This encodes CSVLPGGYEQYF. The J gene is TRBJ2-7, the V gene TRBV29-1, with D possibly TRBD2 on 6 matching bases. The length of the CDR3 is 12 residues. Looked up from germline, CDR1 is SQVTM and CDR2 is ANQGSEA. V was cut by 5 bases and J by 3 bases, with 11 bases left in between.

Remarks on this clone: Different DNA sequences within this sample yield the same CDR3. The genes are TRBV5-1 and TRBJ1-2; TRBD1 matches at 9 bases. J lost 2 bases, V lost 4 bases, and 3 bases had no gene match. This CDR3 contains 14 residues. Germline assignment: CDR1 SGHRS and CDR2 YFSETQ. The CDR3 nucleotides are TGCGCCAGCAGCGCGGGACAGGGAAACTATGGCTACACCTTC. It translates to CASSAGQGNYGYTF. Full variable domain (rest looked up from reference TRBV5-1 and TRBJ1-2): KAGVTQTPRYLIKTRGQQVTLSCSPISGHRSVSWYQQTPGQGLQFLFEYFSETQRNKGNFPGRFSGRQFSNSRSEMNVSTLELGDSALYLCASSAGQGNYGYTFGSGTRLTVV.

CDR3 amino acids: CASSGQNTGELFF. CDR3 sequence (DNA): TGTGCCAGCAGTGGACAGAACACCGGGGAGCTGTTTTTT. V and J are TRBV6-1 and TRBJ2-2; unclear D gene. The CDR3 is 13 residues long. The V and J ends lost 4 bases and 1 base respectively, with 4 bases between them. In germline, CDR1 is MNHNS, CDR2 SASEGT.

The chain has TRBV4-1 and TRBJ2-5, with unresolved D. Trimming took 0 bases from V and 7 from J, leaving 12 bases between them. Germline V gives CDR1 MGHRA, CDR2 YSYEKL. The CDR3 runs 14 residues. CDR3 DNA: TGCGCCAGCAGCCAAGATAAGCCCCCCTGGACCCAGTACTTC. Protein sequence: CASSQDKPPWTQYF.

The chain has TRBV7-3 and TRBJ2-2; 9 positions match TRBD2. This CDR3 is built from 17 residues. Germline lookup yields CDR1 SGHTA and CDR2 FQGTGA. Germline trimming cut 1 base from V and 4 bases from J; bases unmatched to any gene: 7. The CDR3 region has the DNA TGTGCCAGCAGCTTAATAGGCGGGGGGGTGCGCACCGGGGAGCTGTTTTTT. Amino acid sequence: CASSLIGGGVRTGELFF.

This clone was counted a few times. The chain carries TRBV9 and TRBJ1-1, with a tentative D call TRBD1 (5 bases). Germline-derived CDR1 and CDR2 are SGDLS and YYNGEE. The CDR3 extends over 15 amino acids. V dropped 6 bases and J dropped 1 base, with 16 bases sitting between them. This CDR3 is CASTGLGAANTEAFF. CDR3 DNA: TGTGCCAGCACCGGATTAGGGGCAGCGAACACTGAAGCTTTCTTT.

The chain combines TRBV19 with TRBJ2-5; the match to TRBD1 covers 10 bases. V lost 3 bases, J lost 5 bases, and 6 bases stayed unmatched. CDR1 is LNHDA, CDR2 SQIVND, per germline (reference sequence). This CDR3 is built from 15 residues. The CDR3: CASSMPPGQGETQYF. The CDR3 DNA sequence: TGTGCCAGTAGTATGCCCCCGGGACAGGGGGAGACCCAGTACTTC.

The chain recombines TRBV5-8 with TRBJ2-2; possibly TRBD2 for D (6 bases). V lost 4 bases and J lost 4, with 11 bases in between. CDR3 length: 14 amino acids. Germline CDR1 and CDR2: SGHTS and YDEGEE. The chain's CDR3 is CASSGRTFTGELFF. Written as DNA, the CDR3 is TGTGCCAGCAGCGGGAGGACATTCACCGGGGAGCTGTTTTTT.

The chain is built from TRBV9 and TRBJ1-2; TRBD1 might be the D (6 bases). Germline V lookup: CDR1 SGDLS, CDR2 YYNGEE. The CDR3 spans 14 residues. V lost 4 bases to trimming and J lost 4 bases, with 14 bases between them. In nucleotides, the CDR3 is TGTGCCAGCAGCTACGACGACAGGCCCTATGGCTACACCTTC. As protein: CASSYDDRPYGYTF.

The chain links TRBV6-6 to TRBJ2-7, with D maybe TRBD2 (6 bases). V lost 7 bases, J lost 4 bases, and 14 bases lay in between. Germline V CDR1 and CDR2: MNHNY, SVGAGI (reference sequence). This CDR3 has 13 residues. The CDR3 here is CASTPGGRYEQYF. Written as DNA, the CDR3 is TGTGCCAGCACCCCCGGGGGTCGGTACGAGCAGTACTTC.

The rearrangement links TRBV5-1 to TRBJ2-3; D is perhaps TRBD1 (6 bases). The CDR3 spans 16 residues. With 3 bases removed from V and 1 base from J, the gap between germline ends came to 15 bases. Germline V gives CDR1 SGHRS, CDR2 YFSETQ. CDR3 in DNA: TGCGCCAGCAGCTCGTTCGACAGGTGGGGCACAGATACGCAGTATTTT. Translated: CASSSFDRWGTDTQYF. The whole variable domain, remainder taken from reference TRBV5-1 and TRBJ2-3, is KAGVTQTPRYLIKTRGQQVTLSCSPISGHRSVSWYQQTPGQGLQFLFEYFSETQRNKGNFPGRFSGRQFSNSRSEMNVSTLELGDSALYLCASSSFDRWGTDTQYFGPGTRLTVL.